A selection of T cell receptor beta chains follows, all from one sample in a study of cytomegalovirus exposure and HLA in healthy donors. Sequencing was performed with immunoSEQ multiplex PCR; in TCRdb, only in-frame clones are kept and a portion is missing. Of 150,000 to 160,000 clones detected, about 74% appear once; the ten largest clones hold roughly 4%. Specimen: PBMCs. These receptors originate from a woman between 40 and 50 years old in good health and CMV-seronegative. CDR3s include the opening cysteine and the closing phenylalanine or tryptophan. A D gene is named only where the DNA matches it firmly. Only part of the rows carry a size: once, few, many, or a class if the clone is expanded.

clone_size d_call j_call v_call cdr3_aa cdr3_nt
- TRBD1 TRBJ2-2 TRBV6-1 CASRQGAGELFF TGTGCCAGCAGGCAGGGGGCCGGGGAGCTGTTTTTT
- - TRBJ1-1 TRBV4-1 CASSQEGTGLNTEAFF TGCGCCAGCAGCCAGGAAGGAACAGGGCTGAACACTGAAGCTTTCTTT
- TRBD2 TRBJ2-7 TRBV7-6 CASSLWDTSAPYEQYF TGTGCCAGCAGCTTATGGGATACTAGCGCGCCCTACGAGCAGTACTTC
- - TRBJ1-2 TRBV6-6 CASRPQVVGYTF TGTGCCAGCAGACCACAGGTTGTGGGCTACACCTTC
- - TRBJ2-1 TRBV7-9 CASSYGGYNEQFF TGTGCCAGCAGCTACGGGGGCTACAATGAGCAGTTCTTC
- - TRBJ1-1 TRBV9 CASSVGGRGTEAFF TGTGCCAGCAGCGTCGGGGGGAGAGGCACTGAAGCTTTCTTT
- TRBD1 TRBJ1-2 TRBV6-1 CASSDQTGVDYGYTF TGTGCCAGCAGTGACCAGACAGGGGTCGACTATGGCTACACCTTC
few - TRBJ1-1 TRBV13 CASSFPGNTEAFF TGTGCCAGCAGCTTCCCGGGGAACACTGAAGCTTTCTTT
- - TRBJ1-1 TRBV5-4 CASTQTSNTEAFF TGTGCCAGCACCCAGACATCGAACACTGAAGCTTTCTTT
- - TRBJ1-5 TRBV19 CASSVQGAQPQHF TGTGCCAGTAGTGTACAGGGCGCACAGCCCCAGCATTTT